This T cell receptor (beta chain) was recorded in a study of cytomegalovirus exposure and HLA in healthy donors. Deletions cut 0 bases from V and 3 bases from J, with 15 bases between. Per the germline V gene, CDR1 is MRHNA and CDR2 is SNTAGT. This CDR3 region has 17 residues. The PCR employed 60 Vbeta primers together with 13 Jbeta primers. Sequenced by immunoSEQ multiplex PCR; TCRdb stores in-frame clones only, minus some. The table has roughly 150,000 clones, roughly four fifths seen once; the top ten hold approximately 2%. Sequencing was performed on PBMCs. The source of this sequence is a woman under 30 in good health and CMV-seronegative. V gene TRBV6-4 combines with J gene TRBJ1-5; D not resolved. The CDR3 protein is CASSDSGKRETNQPQHF. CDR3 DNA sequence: TGTGCCAGCAGTGACTCAGGGAAAAGGGAGACCAATCAGCCCCAGCATTTT.